A selection of T cell receptor beta chains follows, all from one sample in a study of CD8+CD57+ T cells in acquired aplastic anemia. A single record per CDR3 protein comes from TCRdb applying MiXCR to the reads. The sample has 150,000 to 200,000 distinct CDR3 sequences; over 40% are singletons. Sequencing input: sorted CD4+, CD8+, or CD8+CD57+ T cells (not recorded which) from PBMCs. The source is a human donor with aplastic anemia. Each CDR3 is given with its conserved first and last residue. The order of the fields is D gene, clone size, V gene, J gene, CDR3 protein, CDR3 DNA. A D gene is named only where the DNA matches it firmly. Rows may omit the clone size; those that give it use once, few, many or a size class.

D: NA
size: few
V: TRBV3-1
J: TRBJ2-5
CDR3: CASSQVGRVRTQYF
DNA: TGTGCCAGCAGCCAAGTCGGCCGCGTCAGGACCCAGTACTTC

D: NA
size: few
V: TRBV2
J: TRBJ1-1
CDR3: CASNRRALEAFF
DNA: TGTGCCAGCAATCGCAGGGCCCTTGAAGCTTTCTTT

D: NA
size: many
V: TRBV7-2
J: TRBJ1-3
CDR3: CASSLGRGYGNTIYF
DNA: TGTGCCAGCAGCTTAGGTCGGGGTTACGGAAACACCATATATTTT

D: TRBD1
size: NA
V: TRBV2
J: TRBJ2-1
CDR3: CASSQTGGYSEQFF
DNA: TGTGCCAGCAGCCAAACAGGGGGCTACAGTGAGCAGTTCTTC

D: TRBD2
size: NA
V: TRBV20-1
J: TRBJ2-5
CDR3: CSVRTSGIGGRETQYF
DNA: TGCAGTGTCCGGACTAGCGGGATCGGGGGGCGGGAGACCCAGTACTTC

D: NA
size: many
V: TRBV5-6
J: TRBJ1-2
CDR3: CASSLGAFYGYTF
DNA: TGTGCCAGCAGCTTGGGCGCGTTCTATGGCTACACCTTC

D: TRBD2
size: NA
V: TRBV7-3
J: TRBJ2-1
CDR3: CASTPGGRQFF
DNA: TGTGCCAGCACCCCCGGGGGGAGGCAGTTCTTC

D: NA
size: many
V: TRBV19
J: TRBJ2-7
CDR3: CASSMDGGPFGEQYF
DNA: TGTGCCAGTAGTATGGATGGGGGCCCCTTCGGGGAGCAGTACTTC

D: NA
size: NA
V: TRBV7-6
J: TRBJ2-3
CDR3: CASSLDDSLGMGTDTQYF
DNA: TGTGCCAGCAGCTTAGACGACTCGCTGGGGATGGGCACAGATACGCAGTATTTT

D: TRBD1
size: NA
V: TRBV7-6
J: TRBJ1-6
CDR3: CASTPGTGNSPLHF
DNA: TGTGCCAGCACCCCTGGGACAGGGAATTCACCCCTCCACTTT

D: TRBD2
size: NA
V: TRBV15
J: TRBJ2-1
CDR3: CATSRAAAGGPRNEQFF
DNA: TGTGCCACCAGCAGAGCGGCGGCGGGGGGGCCGAGGAATGAGCAGTTCTTC

D: NA
size: many
V: TRBV6-1
J: TRBJ1-2
CDR3: CASIGTGLANYGYTF
DNA: TGTGCCAGCATCGGAACAGGCTTAGCTAACTATGGCTACACCTTC

D: NA
size: many
V: TRBV11-2
J: TRBJ1-5
CDR3: CASSLGIQYSNQPQHF
DNA: TGTGCCAGCAGCTTAGGGATTCAGTATAGCAATCAGCCCCAGCATTTT

D: TRBD1
size: few
V: TRBV10-3
J: TRBJ1-5
CDR3: CAISESWDREQPQHF
DNA: TGTGCCATCAGTGAGTCGTGGGACAGGGAGCAGCCCCAGCATTTT

D: NA
size: NA
V: TRBV15
J: TRBJ2-5
CDR3: CATSRDVAEETQYF
DNA: TGTGCCACCAGCAGAGATGTAGCGGAAGAGACCCAGTACTTC

D: NA
size: NA
V: TRBV9
J: TRBJ1-1
CDR3: CASSQGWGNTEVFF
DNA: TGTGCCAGCAGCCAAGGTTGGGGAAACACTGAAGTTTTCTTT

D: TRBD1
size: many
V: TRBV6-1
J: TRBJ2-2
CDR3: CASEGAAPGELFF
DNA: TGTGCCAGCGAGGGGGCAGCCCCCGGGGAGCTGTTTTTT

D: TRBD1
size: few
V: TRBV5-4
J: TRBJ2-5
CDR3: CASSSQDRVETQYF
DNA: TGTGCCAGCAGCTCTCAAGACAGGGTTGAGACCCAGTACTTC

D: TRBD1
size: NA
V: TRBV24-1
J: TRBJ1-2
CDR3: CATSDETGSGYTF
DNA: TGTGCCACCAGTGATGAGACAGGGAGTGGCTACACCTTC

D: NA
size: NA
V: TRBV10-3
J: TRBJ2-7
CDR3: CAISNQGSYEQYF
DNA: TGTGCCATCAGTAACCAGGGTTCCTACGAGCAGTACTTC

D: NA
size: once
V: TRBV6-5
J: TRBJ1-2
CDR3: CASSYMGNYGYTF
DNA: TGTGCCAGCAGTTACATGGGCAACTATGGCTACACCTTC

D: NA
size: many
V: TRBV29-1
J: TRBJ1-5
CDR3: CSVLVGSDQPQHF
DNA: TGCAGCGTCCTTGTGGGGAGCGATCAGCCCCAGCATTTT

D: TRBD2
size: NA
V: TRBV7-3
J: TRBJ2-2
CDR3: CASSPGGGNTGELFF
DNA: TGTGCCAGCAGCCCCGGGGGGGGAAACACCGGGGAGCTGTTTTTT

D: TRBD1
size: NA
V: TRBV7-2
J: TRBJ2-7
CDR3: CASSLWDRRDEQYF
DNA: TGTGCCAGCAGCTTATGGGACAGAAGAGACGAGCAGTACTTC

D: TRBD1
size: many
V: TRBV12-3/TRBV12-4
J: TRBJ2-3
CDR3: CASSGGTGGLTDTQYF
DNA: TGTGCCAGCAGTGGGGGGACAGGGGGCCTAACAGATACGCAGTATTTT

D: TRBD1
size: NA
V: TRBV2
J: TRBJ1-2
CDR3: CASTQGGQGYGYTF
DNA: TGTGCCAGCACCCAGGGAGGACAGGGCTATGGCTACACCTTC

D: TRBD2
size: many
V: TRBV6-5
J: TRBJ2-7
CDR3: CASRYAGGAGEQYF
DNA: TGTGCCAGCAGATACGCGGGGGGGGCGGGGGAGCAGTACTTC

D: NA
size: few
V: TRBV20-1
J: TRBJ1-2
CDR3: CSAGDANMGYTF
DNA: TGCAGTGCTGGCGACGCCAATATGGGCTACACCTTC

D: TRBD1
size: NA
V: TRBV7-6
J: TRBJ1-6
CDR3: CASSFALGALSGGSPLHF
DNA: TGTGCCAGCAGCTTCGCACTAGGGGCCCTCTCAGGGGGTTCACCCCTCCACTTT

D: NA
size: many
V: TRBV6-1
J: TRBJ1-4
CDR3: CASSAAAVTTNEKLFF
DNA: TGTGCCAGCAGTGCGGCAGCAGTGACAACTAATGAAAAACTGTTTTTT

D: NA
size: few
V: TRBV5-6
J: TRBJ2-1
CDR3: CASSPGLKRSTGEQFF
DNA: TGTGCCAGCAGCCCCGGTTTGAAGCGGTCTACGGGTGAGCAGTTCTTC

D: NA
size: many
V: TRBV5-8
J: TRBJ1-5
CDR3: CASVTFSNQPQHF
DNA: TGTGCCAGCGTGACTTTTAGCAATCAGCCCCAGCATTTT

D: NA
size: many
V: TRBV2
J: TRBJ1-6
CDR3: CASSANPRSPLHF
DNA: TGTGCCAGCAGTGCCAATCCGCGATCACCCCTCCACTTT

D: NA
size: many
V: TRBV6-1
J: TRBJ2-3
CDR3: CASSRTGTGNTDTQYF
DNA: TGTGCCAGCAGCCGAACCGGGACGGGAAACACAGATACGCAGTATTTT

D: NA
size: NA
V: TRBV2
J: TRBJ2-3
CDR3: CASRIGTDMQYF
DNA: TGTGCCAGCAGAATTGGCACAGATATGCAGTATTTT

D: NA
size: NA
V: TRBV19
J: TRBJ1-6
CDR3: CASSIPKTGNSPLHF
DNA: TGTGCCAGTAGTATCCCAAAAACAGGGAATTCACCCCTCCACTTT

D: TRBD1
size: many
V: TRBV12-3/TRBV12-4
J: TRBJ1-1
CDR3: CASRASTGQAFF
DNA: TGTGCCAGCAGAGCCTCGACAGGGCAAGCTTTCTTT

D: NA
size: NA
V: TRBV12-3/TRBV12-4
J: TRBJ2-5
CDR3: CASRGAEYQETQYF
DNA: TGTGCCAGCAGGGGAGCGGAGTACCAAGAGACCCAGTACTTC

D: TRBD1
size: many
V: TRBV12-3/TRBV12-4
J: TRBJ1-1
CDR3: CASSLAQGANVAFF
DNA: TGTGCCAGCAGTTTAGCACAGGGGGCGAATGTAGCTTTCTTT

D: TRBD1
size: NA
V: TRBV5-4
J: TRBJ1-2
CDR3: CASSLAGSGTGHPPRGYTF
DNA: TGTGCCAGCAGCTTGGCCGGATCGGGGACAGGCCATCCGCCTAGAGGCTACACCTTC

D: NA
size: NA
V: TRBV27
J: TRBJ1-2
CDR3: CASRTGSVGYTF
DNA: TGTGCCAGCAGGACAGGTTCGGTTGGCTACACCTTC

D: NA
size: many
V: TRBV30
J: TRBJ1-2
CDR3: CAWSLTGGYTF
DNA: TGTGCCTGGAGTTTAACGGGTGGCTACACCTTC

D: TRBD1
size: once
V: TRBV24-1
J: TRBJ2-6
CDR3: CATATGAGANVLTF
DNA: TGTGCCACAGCCACAGGGGCTGGGGCCAACGTCCTGACTTTC

D: NA
size: NA
V: TRBV20-1
J: TRBJ1-5
CDR3: CSARGVFGNQPQHF
DNA: TGCAGTGCTAGAGGGGTTTTCGGCAATCAGCCCCAGCATTTT

D: TRBD2
size: NA
V: TRBV30
J: TRBJ2-2
CDR3: CAWSVAGGMNTGELFF
DNA: TGTGCCTGGAGTGTCGCGGGAGGGATGAACACCGGGGAGCTGTTTTTT

D: TRBD2
size: many
V: TRBV19
J: TRBJ2-3
CDR3: CASSRAGGHTDTQYF
DNA: TGTGCCAGTAGTCGAGCGGGGGGCCACACAGATACGCAGTATTTT

D: NA
size: NA
V: TRBV2
J: TRBJ2-7
CDR3: CASSEDSASYEQYF
DNA: TGTGCCAGCAGTGAAGACAGCGCATCCTACGAGCAGTACTTC

D: TRBD1
size: NA
V: TRBV24-1
J: TRBJ1-2
CDR3: CATRETGAGWRYTF
DNA: TGTGCCACCAGGGAAACAGGGGCGGGATGGCGCTACACCTTC

D: NA
size: NA
V: TRBV29-1
J: TRBJ2-5
CDR3: CSVESARETQYF
DNA: TGCAGCGTTGAATCCGCGAGGGAGACCCAGTACTTC

D: NA
size: NA
V: TRBV11-2
J: TRBJ1-1
CDR3: CASTRRGLNTEAFF
DNA: TGTGCCAGCACCCGCAGGGGACTGAACACTGAAGCTTTCTTT

D: NA
size: NA
V: TRBV3-1
J: TRBJ2-1
CDR3: CASSQDGRWGNEQFF
DNA: TGTGCCAGCAGCCAAGACGGCCGATGGGGCAATGAGCAGTTCTTC